Presented here are 28 T cell receptor beta chains from one specimen sequenced in a study of blood T cell repertoires in COVID-19. Using immunoSEQ multiplex PCR, the repertoire was profiled, and TCRdb retains in-frame clones only, with some absent. In the table there are 90,000 to 110,000 clones, over 80% of which are singletons. Sequencing was performed on peripheral blood. These receptors originate from a human donor in a cohort sampled during active COVID-19.

The chain couples TRBV9 to TRBJ2-3; 14 positions agree with TRBD2. Trimming removed 4 bases from V and 5 bases from J; junction bases left unmatched: 6. The CDR3 runs to 16 residues. CDR1 SGDLS and CDR2 YYNGEE come from the germline V gene. CDR3 in DNA: TGTGCCAGCAGCCCGACTAGCGGGAGGGTGGGAGATACGCAGTATTTT. Translating it yields CASSPTSGRVGDTQYF.

V is TRBV5-1 and J is TRBJ2-7; 9 nucleotides align to TRBD2. Germline V gene data show CDR1 as SGHRS and CDR2 as YFSETQ. J lost 7 bases, V lost 0 bases, and 8 bases had no gene match. There are 15 residues in the CDR3. The CDR3 sequence is CASSLGLAGLGEQYF. CDR3 sequence (DNA): TGCGCCAGCAGCTTGGGCCTAGCGGGGCTAGGGGAGCAGTACTTC.

In this sample, this clone turned up a few times. The V call is TRBV7-9, the J call TRBJ2-7, with 7 nucleotides matching TRBD2. There are 15 residues in the CDR3. After removal of 1 base from V and 0 bases from J, the junction contained 3 bases not matched to a gene. Germline V lookup: CDR1 SEHNR, CDR2 FQNEAQ (reference sequence). The chain's CDR3 is CASSLVGGDSYEQYF. The CDR3 coding sequence is TGTGCCAGCAGCTTAGTTGGGGGGGACTCCTACGAGCAGTACTTC.

This chain joins TRBV28 and TRBJ1-2; D perhaps matches TRBD1 (6 bases). Germline V gene data show CDR1 as MDHEN and CDR2 as SYDVKM. This CDR3 has 11 amino acids. Deletions cut 3 bases from V and 7 bases from J, with 6 bases between. The CDR3 sequence: CASSFRGGYTF. DNA for the CDR3: TGTGCCAGCAGTTTCAGGGGTGGCTACACCTTC.

The chain couples TRBV18 to TRBJ2-7, with TRBD2 matching 8 bases. Germline V CDR1 and CDR2: KGHSH, LQKENI. V lost 8 bases to trimming and J lost 5 bases; unmatched junction nucleotides: 14. This CDR3 region has 15 residues. The CDR3 here is CASLPSAGGTHEQYF. The CDR3 region has the DNA TGTGCCAGCCTCCCCTCGGCGGGAGGTACTCACGAGCAGTACTTC.

The chain recombines TRBV4-2 with TRBJ2-3; TRBD1 agrees at 11 bases. Germline lookup yields CDR1 LGHNA and CDR2 YNFKEQ. There are 16 residues in the CDR3. V lost 3 bases and J lost 1; bases outside the gene matches: 3. In DNA form, the CDR3 reads TGTGCCAGCAGCCAGGGGGACAGGGGGGGCACAGATACGCAGTATTTT. This codes for CASSQGDRGGTDTQYF.

The chain has TRBV9 and TRBJ1-2; D is unclear. The CDR3 runs to 12 residues. V lost 0 bases and J 9 bases, leaving 9 bases between the germline ends. Germline CDR1 and CDR2: SGDLS and YYNGEE. The CDR3 region has the DNA TGTGCCAGCAGCGTAGACGAGATTCGCTACACCTTC. Translating gives CASSVDEIRYTF.

This clone was picked up a small number of times. The chain joins TRBV18 to TRBJ1-6; the D gene is possibly TRBD1 (5 bases). The germline CDR1 and CDR2 sequences are KGHSH and LQKENI. This CDR3 comprises 15 residues. Trimming pared 3 bases from V and 9 bases from J, leaving 15 bases between. For the CDR3, the DNA is TGTGCCAGCTCACCGATCGGGACTGGGGTTTCACCCCTCCACTTT. It is translated as CASSPIGTGVSPLHF.

This rearrangement joins TRBV3-1 (or the pseudogene TRBV3-2) to TRBJ2-5, with D possibly matching TRBD1 (5 bases). Trimming took 2 bases from V and 0 from J, leaving 10 bases between them. The CDR3 length is 15 residues. Germline CDR1 is LGHDT and CDR2 is YNNKEL (reference sequence). CDR3 in amino acids: CASSQLQGYQETQYF. The CDR3 region has the DNA TGTGCCAGCAGCCAACTCCAGGGCTACCAAGAGACCCAGTACTTC.

The V gene is TRBV3-1 (or the pseudogene TRBV3-2), the J gene TRBJ2-5, with D tentatively TRBD2 (6 bases). CDR3 length equals 12 residues. The germline V and J ends were trimmed by 4 bases and 8 bases, with 11 bases remaining between them. Per the germline V gene, CDR1 is LGHDT and CDR2 is YNNKEL (reference sequence). The CDR3 DNA sequence: TGTGCCAGCAGCCTGCGGCGGGGCACCCAGTACTTC. Translating gives CASSLRRGTQYF.

The V and J genes are TRBV5-6 and TRBJ2-5; 8 nucleotides line up with TRBD2. Trimming at V came to 7 bases and at J to 2 bases, leaving 13 bases not matched to a gene. Germline loops: CDR1 SGHDT, CDR2 YYEEEE. The CDR3 consists of 16 residues. The CDR3, as DNA: TGTGCCAGCGCCCTACCTCCGGGGGGGACACAAGAGACCCAGTACTTC. It encodes CASALPPGGTQETQYF.

In regard to this clone: An end of the junction does not agree with germline; a read error may underlie this. The V call is TRBV7-9, the J call TRBJ2-7; perhaps TRBD1 as D (5 bases). This CDR3 has 12 residues. The germline V gene encodes CDR1 SEHNR and CDR2 FQNEAQ (reference sequence). The CDR3 bases are TGTGCCAGCAGCTTATCAAGGGAATTAGGGGTGTTC. This sequence encodes CASSLSRELGVF.

A single count supports this clone. This sequence joins TRBV5-4 and TRBJ1-2, with D uncertain. CDR1 is SGHNT and CDR2 is YYREEE in the germline V gene (reference sequence). The length of the CDR3 is 13 residues. V was pared by 1 base and J by 7 bases, with 11 bases between. The CDR3 DNA sequence: TGTGCCAGCAGCTTGCCCGGGGTGGGTGGCTACACCTTC. It is translated as CASSLPGVGGYTF.

The rearrangement joins TRBV6-2 or TRBV6-3 to TRBJ2-7, with 7 bases matching TRBD1. This CDR3 is 17 amino acids long. Germline V lookup: CDR1 MNHEY, CDR2 SVGEGT. The V and J ends lost 0 bases and 0 bases, in that order; junction bases with no gene match: 8. The CDR3 DNA sequence: TGTGCCAGCAGTTACTCGCCCACAGGGGTCCCCTCCTACGAGCAGTACTTC. Residues: CASSYSPTGVPSYEQYF.

This clone was counted ten times or more. This chain uses TRBV4-2 with TRBJ2-2; TRBD2 might be the D (5 bases). The CDR3 loop spans 14 amino acids. CDR1 is LGHNA, CDR2 YNFKEQ, per germline. V shed 4 bases and J shed 1 base, with 7 bases lying between them. The CDR3 loop reads CASSPAGNTGELFF. DNA for the CDR3: TGTGCCAGCAGCCCGGCGGGGAACACCGGGGAGCTGTTTTTT.

This clone was counted a few times. This chain uses TRBV19 with TRBJ2-6; 9 bases match TRBD1. The junction had 8 bases not matched to a gene; V was cut back by 4 bases and J by 4 bases. Germline CDR1 reads LNHDA; CDR2 reads SQIVND (reference sequence). The CDR3 runs to 17 residues. The CDR3 DNA reads TGTGCCAGTAGTAGTAAACAGGGGGCAGCAGGGGCCAACGTCCTGACTTTC. This translates into CASSSKQGAAGANVLTF.

The chain joins TRBV28 to TRBJ1-5; TRBD1 agrees at 8 bases. Germline V gene lookup returns CDR1 MDHEN and CDR2 SYDVKM. Unmatched junction bases numbered 11, after V lost 7 bases and J lost 0 bases. This CDR3 has 17 residues. CDR3 region: CASIVAGGSDSNQPQHF. In nucleotides, the CDR3 is TGTGCCAGCATTGTGGCAGGGGGCAGCGATAGCAATCAGCCCCAGCATTTT.

This chain links TRBV7-2 with TRBJ2-5; 8 positions match TRBD1. The CDR3 loop spans 16 amino acids. Germline CDR1 SGHTA, CDR2 FQGNSA. J lost 4 bases, V lost 2 bases, and 9 bases had no gene match. In nucleotides, the CDR3 is TGTGCCAGCAGCTTAAACGGACAGGGAATGGGAGAGACCCAGTACTTC. Translated, it gives CASSLNGQGMGETQYF.

The chain links TRBV20-1 to TRBJ2-5; D gene unclear. This CDR3 region has 11 residues. V lost 1 base and J lost 7, with 7 bases in between. Germline CDR1 and CDR2: DFQATT and SNEGSKA (reference sequence). The chain's CDR3 is CSARAHGTQYF. The DNA of the CDR3 is TGCAGTGCTAGAGCGCACGGGACCCAGTACTTC.

V is TRBV4-1 and J is TRBJ2-1; 9 bases fit TRBD1. This CDR3 has 18 amino acids. Germline V gene sequence: CDR1 MGHRA, CDR2 YSYEKL. Trimming took 2 bases from V and 2 from J; bases not matched to a gene: 10. The CDR3 spells CASSQSGGTGSTYNEQFF. The CDR3 DNA is TGCGCCAGCAGCCAATCCGGAGGGACAGGGAGTACCTACAATGAGCAGTTCTTC.

CDR3 coding DNA: TGTGCCAGCAGCGTAGGGGGACAGTCCTACGAGCAGTACTTC. Translated, it gives CASSVGGQSYEQYF. This sequence joins TRBV9 and TRBJ2-7, with TRBD1 matching over 7 bases. J was trimmed by 1 base and V by 0 bases; bases with no gene match: 1. The CDR3 length is 14 residues. CDR1 SGDLS and CDR2 YYNGEE come from the germline V gene.

The gene calls are TRBV5-6 and TRBJ2-7, with D possibly being TRBD2 (5 bases). The CDR3 runs 15 residues. The V and J ends lost 4 bases and 0 bases respectively, with 14 bases between them. Germline lookup yields CDR1 SGHDT and CDR2 YYEEEE. The CDR3 spells CASSPNLGSSYEQYF. As DNA, the CDR3 is TGTGCCAGCAGCCCTAATCTGGGGAGCTCCTACGAGCAGTACTTC.

The chain carries TRBV12-5 and TRBJ2-2; D is ambiguous. V was trimmed by 5 bases and J by 3 bases, leaving 16 bases between them. Germline V gene sequence: CDR1 LGHNT, CDR2 FRNRAP. The length of the CDR3 is 16 residues. DNA for the CDR3: TGTGCTAGTGGTCCCTCCAAAGCTGAGCACACCGGGGAGCTGTTTTTT. Translated: CASGPSKAEHTGELFF.

V and J are TRBV7-2 and TRBJ2-2, with 8 bases fitting TRBD2. This CDR3 is built from 15 residues. J was trimmed by 6 bases and V by 2 bases; bases with no gene match: 5. Germline V gene data show CDR1 as SGHTA and CDR2 as FQGNSA. The CDR3: CASSLTLAEAGELFF. The CDR3 DNA sequence: TGTGCCAGCAGCTTAACACTAGCGGAGGCCGGGGAGCTGTTTTTT.

The chain recombines TRBV28 with TRBJ2-1, with D maybe TRBD2 (7 bases). CDR3 size: 15 residues. In germline, CDR1 is MDHEN, CDR2 SYDVKM. V lost 6 bases and J 5 bases, leaving 17 bases between the germline ends. CDR3 bases: TGTGCCAGCAGAATAGGGGGACTACCCAACAATGAGCAGTTCTTC. Its protein is CASRIGGLPNNEQFF.

The rearrangement uses TRBV5-1 and TRBJ1-2; unclear D gene. From germline, CDR1 is SGHRS and CDR2 YFSETQ. CDR3 length: 17 residues. Trimming cost V 7 bases and J 5 bases, with 27 bases left between them. CDR3 coding DNA: TGCGCCAGCTCGGGAGGGTTTCACTACAACCTAGATTATGGCTACACCTTC. This codes for CASSGGFHYNLDYGYTF.

The chain couples TRBV9 to TRBJ2-6; 9 bases line up with TRBD1. Germline V lookup: CDR1 SGDLS, CDR2 YYNGEE. The V and J ends lost 3 bases and 2 bases, in that order; junction bases with no gene match: 9. The CDR3 is 18 amino acids. The CDR3 is CASSARTGALPGANVLTF. CDR3 DNA: TGTGCCAGCAGCGCTAGGACAGGGGCACTCCCTGGGGCCAACGTCCTGACTTTC.

The rearrangement joins TRBV10-3 to TRBJ1-2; 7 nucleotides match TRBD1. This CDR3 has 16 amino acids. The V and J ends lost 3 bases and 1 base, in that order; junction bases with no gene match: 8. Per germline, CDR1 ENHRY and CDR2 SYGVKD. Here the CDR3 reads CAISERQGRSNYGYTF. In nucleotides, the CDR3 is TGTGCCATCAGTGAAAGACAGGGAAGGAGTAACTATGGCTACACCTTC.